This TCR beta chain was found in a study of long-term antiretroviral therapy in people with HIV. Findings and limits, study-wide: It was observed that HIV repertoires exhibited narrower CDR3 length ranges than controls.

CDR3 length: 12 residues. V shed 4 bases and J shed 4 bases, with 7 bases lying between them. From germline, CDR1 is MNHNS and CDR2 SASEGT. To note about this clone: Its antigen is unidentified.

Running of the v3.0 immunoSEQ assay took place at survey level. TCRdb's copy holds only in-frame clones and misses some; the assay was immunoSEQ multiplex PCR. Among about 39,000 clones, 85% to 90% were seen once, and the ten largest hold 4.5% to 6%. The chain links TRBV6-1 to TRBJ1-2; D possibly corresponds to TRBD1 (6 bases). The clonotype was recovered from a woman aged 45-59 years with HIV. This material consisted of unsorted PBMCs, taken 3.1 years after starting antiretroviral therapy. DNA of the CDR3: TGTGCCAGCAGTGGCAGGGGCTATGGCTACACCTTC. This encodes CASSGRGYGYTF.